This T cell receptor beta chain was profiled in a study of T cell repertoires in cytomegalovirus infection. Study in general: In public TCR beta signatures, there were indications of both CMV infection and matching HLA type. Whole-study results and caveats: Based on cumulative public TCR beta family frequency, carriers of CMV plus the relevant HLA were identified.

V was trimmed by 0 bases and J by 3 bases, leaving 16 bases between them. This CDR3 is built from 16 residues. Per the germline V gene, CDR1 is SGHRS and CDR2 is YFSETQ. MiXCR, run by TCRdb on the reads, gives a single entry per CDR3 protein. The sample comprises about 740,000 distinct CDR3 sequences, 35% of which are singletons, and about 2.8% rests with the top ten. Points on this clonotype: Its antigen is not identified.

Sequenced sample: PBMCs. The rearrangement uses TRBV5-1 and TRBJ2-7; no clear D. The TCR was taken from a human donor in good health (CMV status not recorded). Some clones in this sample may be carry-over from other donors' samples. Written as DNA, the CDR3 is TGCGCCAGCAGCTTGGATGGCAGGATTTCCTTCTACGAGCAGTACTTC. Translated: CASSLDGRISFYEQYF. Complete variable domain (other parts from reference TRBV5-1 and TRBJ2-7): KAGVTQTPRYLIKTRGQQVTLSCSPISGHRSVSWYQQTPGQGLQFLFEYFSETQRNKGNFPGRFSGRQFSNSRSEMNVSTLELGDSALYLCASSLDGRISFYEQYFGPGTRLTVT.